A selection of T cell receptor beta chains follows, all from one sample in a study of CD8+CD57+ T cells in acquired aplastic anemia. MiXCR, applied by TCRdb to the reads, yields one record per CDR3 protein. The sample consists of 250,000 to 300,000 distinct CDR3 sequences, 45% to 65% of them appearing once. Specimen: sorted CD4+, CD8+, or CD8+CD57+ T cells (not recorded which) from PBMCs. The receptors come from a human donor with severe aplastic anemia or a healthy control (not recorded which). Both conserved end residues are part of each CDR3. The D gene is left open where the match is weak. A clone size is listed for some rows: how often the clone was seen (once, few, many), or a class if it is expanded.

clone_size: many; d_call: TRBD1; v_call: TRBV9; j_call: TRBJ2-2; cdr3_nt: TGTGCCAGCAGCGCTTCTGCAGGGGGCACCGGGGAGCTGTTTTTT; cdr3_aa: CASSASAGGTGELFF
clone_size: .; d_call: TRBD2; v_call: TRBV5-4; j_call: TRBJ2-2; cdr3_nt: TGTGCCAGCAGCTTAGCTAGCGGGTGGGAGCTGTTTTTT; cdr3_aa: CASSLASGWELFF
clone_size: .; d_call: TRBD1; v_call: TRBV6-5; j_call: TRBJ2-5; cdr3_nt: TGTGCCGGCAGTTACTCAATCGGGACAGGGCTAGAGACTCAGTACTTC; cdr3_aa: CAGSYSIGTGLETQYF
clone_size: .; d_call: .; v_call: TRBV15; j_call: TRBJ1-2; cdr3_nt: TGTGCCACCCTTGGCGAAGGCTATGGCTACACCTTC; cdr3_aa: CATLGEGYGYTF
clone_size: few; d_call: .; v_call: TRBV7-2; j_call: TRBJ1-1; cdr3_nt: TGCGCCAGCAGCACACAACCGAACACTGAAGCTTTCTTT; cdr3_aa: CASSTQPNTEAFF
clone_size: many; d_call: .; v_call: TRBV2; j_call: TRBJ2-6; cdr3_nt: TGTGCCAGCAGTGGGGGGGCCCTCGCTGGGGCCAACGTCCTGACTTTC; cdr3_aa: CASSGGALAGANVLTF
clone_size: .; d_call: TRBD1; v_call: TRBV24-1; j_call: TRBJ2-7; cdr3_nt: TGTGCCACCAGTGTAGGGACAGGGTACGAGCAGTACTTC; cdr3_aa: CATSVGTGYEQYF
clone_size: many; d_call: .; v_call: TRBV9; j_call: TRBJ2-6; cdr3_nt: TGTGCCAGCAGCGTAGAGGGGTTAGCCAACGTCCTGACTTTC; cdr3_aa: CASSVEGLANVLTF
clone_size: few; d_call: .; v_call: TRBV20-1; j_call: TRBJ1-1; cdr3_nt: TGCAGTGCTAGAGGTGGCCTCCCTGAAGCTTTCTTT; cdr3_aa: CSARGGLPEAFF
clone_size: few; d_call: .; v_call: TRBV20-1; j_call: TRBJ1-5; cdr3_nt: TGCAGTGCTAGGCGAGGGTTGGGTCAGCCCCAGCATTTT; cdr3_aa: CSARRGLGQPQHF
clone_size: many; d_call: TRBD2; v_call: TRBV7-9; j_call: TRBJ2-7; cdr3_nt: TGTGCCAGCAGCCCCGGGGCTAGCGGCCTCTACGAGCAGTACTTC; cdr3_aa: CASSPGASGLYEQYF
clone_size: .; d_call: TRBD2; v_call: TRBV12-3/TRBV12-4; j_call: TRBJ2-7; cdr3_nt: TGTGCCAGCAGTTTAGTACTAGCGGGGGGGATCTACGAGCAGTACTTC; cdr3_aa: CASSLVLAGGIYEQYF
clone_size: .; d_call: .; v_call: TRBV9; j_call: TRBJ2-2; cdr3_nt: TGTGCCAGCAGCGGCAACTTCTACGTAAAGGGGGACACCGGGGAGCTGTTTTTT; cdr3_aa: CASSGNFYVKGDTGELFF
clone_size: many; d_call: TRBD1; v_call: TRBV7-9; j_call: TRBJ1-5; cdr3_nt: TGTGCCAGCAGCTTAGTTAGTCTGGCAGGGGGCTATAGCAATCAGCCCCAGCATTTT; cdr3_aa: CASSLVSLAGGYSNQPQHF
clone_size: .; d_call: .; v_call: TRBV7-9; j_call: TRBJ2-7; cdr3_nt: TGTGCCAGCAGCTCCCCGGGACATGCCTACGAGCAGTACTTC; cdr3_aa: CASSSPGHAYEQYF
clone_size: .; d_call: .; v_call: TRBV20-1; j_call: TRBJ1-1; cdr3_nt: TGCAGTGCTAGAGAATCCCCGAACACTGAAGCTTTCTTT; cdr3_aa: CSARESPNTEAFF
clone_size: .; d_call: TRBD1; v_call: TRBV7-8; j_call: TRBJ1-6; cdr3_nt: TGTGCCAGCAGTTCAGGACAGGGAGATTCACCCCTCCACTTT; cdr3_aa: CASSSGQGDSPLHF